The clone carrying this T cell receptor beta chain was counted at least ten times. The CDR3 sequence is 15 residues long. Germline loops: CDR1 GTSNPN, CDR2 SVGIG (reference sequence). V was trimmed by 0 bases and J by 0 bases, leaving 9 bases between them. TCRdb's table, derived via immunoSEQ multiplex PCR, lists solely in-frame clones and lacks some. The sample carries approximately 87,000 clones, just over 90% recorded once. The data originate from a study of T cell changes during pregnancy in multiple sclerosis. Source: CD4+ T cells from peripheral blood mononuclear cells, taken in the second trimester of pregnancy. The chain links TRBV30 to TRBJ1-3; weak D call: TRBD1 (5 bases). This TCR was recovered from a female donor with multiple sclerosis, enrolled in a pregnancy study. CDR3: CAWSVGLTSGNTIYF. The CDR3 DNA reads TGTGCCTGGAGTGTGGGACTGACCTCTGGAAACACCATATATTTT.